One sample yielded the 4 T cell receptor beta chains listed below, sequenced in a study of blood T cell repertoires in COVID-19. Clones were read by immunoSEQ multiplex PCR, and TCRdb kept only the in-frame ones, dropping some. The sample has some 150,000 clones, 80% seen once; the top ten hold roughly 0.58%. The sequenced material came from peripheral blood. The receptor source for this set is a man aged 55 to 69 with acute or convalescent COVID-19.

The gene calls are TRBV9 and TRBJ2-7; 13 bases are shared with TRBD2. V lost 4 bases and J lost 5; bases outside the gene matches: 3. There are 14 residues in the CDR3. Germline-derived CDR1 and CDR2 are SGDLS and YYNGEE. CDR3 sequence: CASSPGLAGDEQYF. The CDR3, as DNA: TGTGCCAGCAGCCCTGGACTAGCGGGAGACGAGCAGTACTTC. The complete variable domain, with remaining parts taken from reference TRBV9 and TRBJ2-7, reads DSGVTQTPKHLITATGQRVTLRCSPRSGDLSVYWYQQSLDQGLQFLIQYYNGEERAKGNILERFSAQQFPDLHSELNLSSLELGDSALYFCASSPGLAGDEQYFGPGTRLTVT.

The sample holds one count of this clone. In nucleotides, the CDR3 is TGTGCCAGCAGTACCAGACGGGGTCAGCCCCAGCATTTT. Residues: CASSTRRGQPQHF. The chain recombines TRBV6-5 with TRBJ1-5; D not certain. Germline V gene lookup returns CDR1 MNHEY and CDR2 SVGAGI. The V gene lost 5 bases and the J gene lost 6 bases, with 11 bases spanning the gap. The CDR3 spans 13 residues.

The chain has TRBV18 and TRBJ2-2; TRBD1 is a possible D gene (6 bases). V gave up 0 bases and J gave up 5 bases, with 13 bases separating them. The germline gives CDR1 KGHSH, CDR2 LQKENI. CDR3 size: 16 residues. The CDR3 spells CASSPPGIQGTGELFF. In DNA form, the CDR3 reads TGTGCCAGCTCACCACCAGGAATACAGGGTACCGGGGAGCTGTTTTTT.

The chain employs TRBV12-5 and TRBJ2-3; TRBD2 is a possible D gene (5 bases). V was cut by 0 bases and J by 0 bases, with 10 bases left in between. This CDR3 has 16 residues. Germline V CDR1 and CDR2: LGHNT, FRNRAP. The CDR3 here is CASGLVLGVSTDTQYF. The CDR3 DNA is TGTGCTAGTGGTTTGGTACTCGGGGTTAGCACAGATACGCAGTATTTT.